This T cell receptor beta chain was documented in a study of shared clonotypes between healthy human individuals. This CDR3 is 15 amino acids long. The germline V gene has CDR1 LNHDA and CDR2 SQIVND (reference sequence). Unmatched junction bases numbered 7, after V lost 3 bases and J lost 4 bases. Sorted-subset replicate PCR reactions contained roughly 200 ng DNA, corresponding to some 30,000 T cell genomes. The assay was immunoSEQ multiplex PCR, and TCRdb's table has in-frame clones only and misses some. The sample records approximately 1.4 million clones, 98% being singletons. Sequencing used naive CD4+ T cells sorted from blood. Subset described: CD45RA+ positively selected. This receptor was identified in a man aged 30-40 years in good health. This chain links TRBV19 with TRBJ2-5; 8 positions match TRBD2. In DNA form, the CDR3 reads TGTGCCAGTAGTATCACTAGCGGCCCGGGAGAGACCCAGTACTTC. Encoded protein: CASSITSGPGETQYF.